The rows below give T cell receptor beta chains drawn from one sample of a study of tissue T cells after allogeneic stem cell transplantation. Clones were read by immunoSEQ multiplex PCR, and TCRdb kept only the in-frame ones, dropping some. The sample contains around 40,000 clones, about nine tenths of which appear only once. The sample here was blood, taken before transplantation. The receptors were gathered from a woman aged 40-70 years who later had graft-versus-host disease after an allogeneic stem cell transplant. Both conserved end residues are part of each CDR3. The D gene is left open where the match is weak. Clone size is not always given. Where it is, it says once, few, many or a class for expanded clones.

v_gene: TRBV19; j_gene: TRBJ1-2; d_gene: TRBD1; abundance: -; CDR3nt: TGTGCCAGTAGAGGCGGACAGGAATATAGCTATGGCTACACCTTC; CDR3aa: CASRGGQEYSYGYTF
v_gene: TRBV9; j_gene: TRBJ2-3; d_gene: TRBD2; abundance: -; CDR3nt: TGTGCCAGCAGCGTAGCAGATAGCGGGAGAACAGATACGCAGTATTTT; CDR3aa: CASSVADSGRTDTQYF
v_gene: TRBV28; j_gene: TRBJ1-1; d_gene: -; abundance: -; CDR3nt: TGTGCCAGCAGTTTCGGAAGGGTGATGAACACTGAAGCTTTCTTT; CDR3aa: CASSFGRVMNTEAFF
v_gene: TRBV2; j_gene: TRBJ2-1; d_gene: -; abundance: -; CDR3nt: TGTGCCAGCGGGGCCTCCCGGGAGTTAATAAGGAATGAGCAGTTCTTC; CDR3aa: CASGASRELIRNEQFF
v_gene: TRBV14; j_gene: TRBJ1-1; d_gene: -; abundance: -; CDR3nt: TGTGCCAGCAGCCAACCGGGCATGAACACTGAAGCTTTCTTT; CDR3aa: CASSQPGMNTEAFF
v_gene: TRBV27; j_gene: TRBJ2-7; d_gene: -; abundance: -; CDR3nt: TGTGCCAGTTCAGGGGGGAATTTCCACGAGCAGTACTTC; CDR3aa: CASSGGNFHEQYF
v_gene: TRBV29-1; j_gene: TRBJ2-7; d_gene: TRBD2; abundance: -; CDR3nt: TGCAGCGTTGGCGGAGGGGGACTAGTCTGGGGCGAGCAGTACTTC; CDR3aa: CSVGGGGLVWGEQYF
v_gene: TRBV29-1; j_gene: TRBJ1-2; d_gene: -; abundance: -; CDR3nt: TGCAGCGTCGTGGACACGAACTATGGCTACACCTTC; CDR3aa: CSVVDTNYGYTF
v_gene: TRBV6-1; j_gene: TRBJ1-3; d_gene: -; abundance: -; CDR3nt: TGTGCCAGCAGTCCGATGGGGATTGGAAACACCATATATTTT; CDR3aa: CASSPMGIGNTIYF
v_gene: TRBV5-1; j_gene: TRBJ1-1; d_gene: -; abundance: -; CDR3nt: TGCGCCAGCAGCTTTAGGCCGACCGGGGGCACTGAAGCTTTCTTT; CDR3aa: CASSFRPTGGTEAFF
v_gene: TRBV7-2; j_gene: TRBJ2-7; d_gene: -; abundance: -; CDR3nt: TGTGCCAGCAGCTTCGACCAGCCCTACGAGCAGTACTTC; CDR3aa: CASSFDQPYEQYF
v_gene: TRBV20-1; j_gene: TRBJ2-3; d_gene: -; abundance: once; CDR3nt: TGCAGTGCTAGACAGGGAGATACGCAGTATTTT; CDR3aa: CSARQGDTQYF
v_gene: TRBV5-8; j_gene: TRBJ2-1; d_gene: TRBD2; abundance: -; CDR3nt: TGTGCCAGCAGCCCCCCAGGCGTTAGCGGGAGGGTGAGCTCCTACAATGAGCAGTTCTTC; CDR3aa: CASSPPGVSGRVSSYNEQFF
v_gene: TRBV28; j_gene: TRBJ1-3; d_gene: -; abundance: -; CDR3nt: TGTGCCAGCAGTCCGGGACAAAGGAACACCATATATTTT; CDR3aa: CASSPGQRNTIYF
v_gene: TRBV5-8; j_gene: TRBJ2-7; d_gene: TRBD2; abundance: -; CDR3nt: TGTGCCAGCAGCCCTGGGGGACTAGCGGGAGTGCTCGAGCAGTACTTC; CDR3aa: CASSPGGLAGVLEQYF
v_gene: TRBV12-3/TRBV12-4; j_gene: TRBJ1-1; d_gene: -; abundance: -; CDR3nt: TGTGCCAGCAGCGAACGAGGGCGGACTGAAGCTTTCTTT; CDR3aa: CASSERGRTEAFF
v_gene: TRBV30; j_gene: TRBJ2-2; d_gene: TRBD1; abundance: few; CDR3nt: TGTGCCTGGAGTCCCGGGACAGTCAACACCGGGGAGCTGTTTTTT; CDR3aa: CAWSPGTVNTGELFF
v_gene: TRBV30; j_gene: TRBJ1-4; d_gene: -; abundance: -; CDR3nt: TGTGCCTGGAGTGCGGTTGAAAAACTGTTTTTT; CDR3aa: CAWSAVEKLFF
v_gene: TRBV7-9; j_gene: TRBJ2-7; d_gene: TRBD1; abundance: -; CDR3nt: TGTGCCAGCAGCCCTCGACAGGGTACCTCCGAGCAGTACTTC; CDR3aa: CASSPRQGTSEQYF
v_gene: TRBV28; j_gene: TRBJ2-7; d_gene: TRBD1; abundance: -; CDR3nt: TGTGCCAGCAGTTCCAGACAGGGTGGTCTATACGAGCAGTACTTC; CDR3aa: CASSSRQGGLYEQYF
v_gene: TRBV27; j_gene: TRBJ2-7; d_gene: TRBD2; abundance: -; CDR3nt: TGTGCCAGCAGTTTATCCCTTAGCGGGGCCGTCTACGAGCAGTACTTC; CDR3aa: CASSLSLSGAVYEQYF
v_gene: TRBV4-3; j_gene: TRBJ2-2; d_gene: TRBD1; abundance: -; CDR3nt: TGCGCCAGCAGCAACTACCTCGGGACAGGGGGCGGCATGGAGGCCGGGGAGCTGTTTTTT; CDR3aa: CASSNYLGTGGGMEAGELFF
v_gene: TRBV7-9; j_gene: TRBJ2-5; d_gene: TRBD2; abundance: -; CDR3nt: TGTGCCAGCATGAGACTAGCGGGGAAAGAGACCCAGTACTTC; CDR3aa: CASMRLAGKETQYF
v_gene: TRBV4-3; j_gene: TRBJ2-2; d_gene: -; abundance: -; CDR3nt: TGCGCCAGCAGCCAAGATTCTCACGGGCCCGGGAACACCGGGGAGCTGTTTTTT; CDR3aa: CASSQDSHGPGNTGELFF
v_gene: TRBV15; j_gene: TRBJ1-2; d_gene: -; abundance: -; CDR3nt: TGTGCCACCAGCAGAGGACGATCCAGTAACTATGGCTACACCTTC; CDR3aa: CATSRGRSSNYGYTF
v_gene: TRBV4-3; j_gene: TRBJ1-6; d_gene: -; abundance: -; CDR3nt: TGCGCCAGCAGCCAAGGGACCGCAAGCTCCTATAATTCACCCCTCCACTTT; CDR3aa: CASSQGTASSYNSPLHF
v_gene: TRBV6-2/TRBV6-3; j_gene: TRBJ1-5; d_gene: -; abundance: few; CDR3nt: TGTGCCAGCAGTTACTCGAACGCGGGGTTACAGCCCCAGCATTTT; CDR3aa: CASSYSNAGLQPQHF
v_gene: TRBV24-1; j_gene: TRBJ2-5; d_gene: -; abundance: -; CDR3nt: TGTGCCACCAGTGAACCCGGGGCCGTGGCCCAGTACTTC; CDR3aa: CATSEPGAVAQYF
v_gene: TRBV7-9; j_gene: TRBJ2-7; d_gene: -; abundance: -; CDR3nt: TGTGCCAGCAGCAGTCACCCGCCTGCTCACGAGCAGTACTTC; CDR3aa: CASSSHPPAHEQYF
v_gene: TRBV28; j_gene: TRBJ2-1; d_gene: TRBD2; abundance: few; CDR3nt: TGTGCCAGCAGACTAGCGGGAGGGGGTGAGCAGTTCTTC; CDR3aa: CASRLAGGGEQFF
v_gene: TRBV4-3; j_gene: TRBJ2-1; d_gene: -; abundance: -; CDR3nt: TGCGCCAGCAGCCAAGACGGGGCGGGGTTCAATGAGCAGTTCTTC; CDR3aa: CASSQDGAGFNEQFF
v_gene: TRBV2; j_gene: TRBJ1-1; d_gene: TRBD1; abundance: -; CDR3nt: TGTGCCAGCAGGGCCGGGACAGCAGGCACATTTGAAGCTTTCTTT; CDR3aa: CASRAGTAGTFEAFF
v_gene: TRBV13; j_gene: TRBJ2-7; d_gene: -; abundance: -; CDR3nt: TGTGCCAGCAGCTCTGGGGACAGGTGGAGCGGGAGACCCTACGAGCAGTACTTC; CDR3aa: CASSSGDRWSGRPYEQYF
v_gene: TRBV28; j_gene: TRBJ1-5; d_gene: -; abundance: -; CDR3nt: TGTGCCAGCACCAAATCCGTTCAGGGGCCTCGGCCCCAGCATTTT; CDR3aa: CASTKSVQGPRPQHF
v_gene: TRBV6-2/TRBV6-3; j_gene: TRBJ2-7; d_gene: -; abundance: -; CDR3nt: TGTGCCAGCAGTTACTCGAGGGCCCGAGGTTCGTACGAGCAGTACTTC; CDR3aa: CASSYSRARGSYEQYF
v_gene: TRBV19; j_gene: TRBJ1-5; d_gene: TRBD1; abundance: few; CDR3nt: TGTGCCAGTAGCTCCCTTCGACAGGGAGGTGTCTTTTTGGGAAGCAATCAGCCCCAGCATTTT; CDR3aa: CASSSLRQGGVFLGSNQPQHF
v_gene: TRBV28; j_gene: TRBJ2-2; d_gene: -; abundance: -; CDR3nt: TGTGCCAGCAGTTTACGGGCAACCTCCACCGGGGAGCTGTTTTTT; CDR3aa: CASSLRATSTGELFF